This TCR beta chain was found in a study of T cell repertoires in cytomegalovirus infection. Study details: As its CMV epitopes, the study selected recently identified HLA-C-restricted and well-studied HLA-B-restricted targets. It can be stated that public TCR beta signatures indicated CMV infection as well as a matching HLA type.

General observations from the study: Public TCR beta family frequency separated CMV-and-HLA carriers, including in an independent cohort.

This CDR3 region has 15 residues. Trimming removed 1 base at V and 8 bases at J, with 14 bases between. Germline lookup yields CDR1 SEHNR and CDR2 FQNEAQ (reference sequence). In this sample, this clonotype turned up many times. Its target is not known. TCRdb reanalysed the reads using MiXCR and keeps one entry per CDR3 protein. The profile covers tens of thousands of distinct CDR3 sequences, with approximately 20% appearing a single time and roughly two thirds taken by the ten largest. The material was CD8+ T cells from cultured PBMCs, obtained from culture after CMV antigen stimulation. The rearrangement links TRBV7-9 to TRBJ1-4; D unresolved. The TCR was taken from a human donor in good health (CMV status not recorded). Some clones in this sample may be carry-over from other donors' samples. The CDR3, as DNA: TGTGCCAGCAGCTTAGAGGGAATTTCGGGAGAAAAACTGTTTTTT. Residues: CASSLEGISGEKLFF.